Presented here are 14 T cell receptor beta chains from one specimen sequenced in a study of beta chain features in type 1 diabetes. Overall study findings and caveats: All four CD4+ subsets from Type 1 diabetes patients carried moderately but significantly shorter TCRB CDR3s.

Reverse transcribing all isolated RNA meant expressed TCRB transcripts were sequenced. The assay was immunoSEQ multiplex PCR, and TCRdb's table has in-frame clones only and misses some. The table lists 300,000 to 450,000 clones, around a tenth of them singletons. Which antigens these TCRs recognize remains unknown. Source material: central memory CD4+ T cells from blood. The receptors derive from a man aged 25-45 years with type 1 diabetes.

The chain joins TRBV27 to TRBJ2-5; 7 bases fit TRBD1. Germline-derived CDR1 and CDR2 are MNHEY and SMNVEV (reference sequence). This CDR3 contains 16 residues. V shed 1 base and J 2 bases; nucleotides not matched to a gene: 7. CDR3 nucleotide sequence: TGTGCCAGCAGTTTATATGAGGGGGCAGGGCAAGAGACCCAGTACTTC. Encoded protein: CASSLYEGAGQETQYF.

The gene calls are TRBV6-6 and TRBJ1-3; TRBD2 aligns across 7 bases. The end of the DNA aligns better with TRBJ2-2, so the J call may be wrong. This CDR3 spans 15 amino acids. The germline V gene encodes CDR1 MNHNY and CDR2 SVGAGI (reference sequence). CDR3 bases: TGTGCCAGCGGGACGGATAGCGGGTTCACCGGGGAGCTGTTTTTT. Amino acid sequence: CASGTDSGFTGELFF.

The chain links TRBV7-6 to TRBJ2-1, with D maybe TRBD1 (6 bases). This CDR3 is built from 15 residues. CDR1 and CDR2 (germline): SGHVS, FNYEAQ. Trimming left V 1 base short and J 0 bases short, with 7 bases between. The CDR3 sequence: CASSLGTVSYNEQFF. DNA of the CDR3: TGTGCCAGCAGCTTAGGGACAGTCTCCTACAATGAGCAGTTCTTC.

This clone was observed a handful of times. The rearrangement joins TRBV5-6 to TRBJ2-1, with D maybe TRBD2 (5 bases). CDR1 is SGHDT and CDR2 is YYEEEE in the germline V gene. The CDR3 sequence is 16 residues long. V was cut by 0 bases and J by 4 bases, with 14 bases left in between. The CDR3 sequence is CASSLVVSRRYNEQFF. The CDR3 DNA follows: TGTGCCAGCAGCTTGGTGGTGTCCAGGAGGTACAATGAGCAGTTCTTC.

In this sample, this clone turned up a few times. This chain uses TRBV15 with TRBJ1-5; D not resolved. The CDR3 consists of 14 residues. Trimming cost V 3 bases and J 2 bases, with 8 bases left between them. Germline CDR1 reads LNHNV; CDR2 reads YYDKDF (reference sequence). The CDR3 DNA reads as TGTGCCACCAGCAGCCAATCGGGCAATCAGCCCCAGCATTTT. Protein: CATSSQSGNQPQHF.

This sequence joins TRBV12-5 and TRBJ2-5; unclear D gene. CDR1 and CDR2 (germline): LGHNT, FRNRAP. V lost 6 bases to trimming and J lost 5 bases, with 13 bases between them. This CDR3 has 13 residues. CDR3 in amino acids: CASGGPSGETQYF. For the CDR3, the DNA is TGTGCTAGTGGCGGGCCCTCTGGGGAGACCCAGTACTTC.

The chain employs TRBV10-1 and TRBJ2-3; TRBD2 matches 13 bases. Germline CDR1 reads WNHNN; CDR2 reads SYGVQD (reference sequence). Unmatched junction bases numbered 0, after V lost 8 bases and J lost 1 base. The length of the CDR3 is 14 residues. The CDR3 spells CASGLAGGTDTQYF. Here the CDR3 DNA reads TGCGCCAGCGGACTAGCGGGAGGCACAGATACGCAGTATTTT.

This clone has just a few counts. This chain links TRBV28 with TRBJ1-2; TRBD1 agrees at 7 bases. Germline V lookup: CDR1 MDHEN, CDR2 SYDVKM. The V and J ends lost 4 bases and 8 bases, in that order; junction bases with no gene match: 13. This CDR3 region has 15 residues. The CDR3 reads CASSSRTGSSRGYTF. The CDR3 nucleotides are TGTGCCAGCAGTTCCCGGACAGGAAGTAGTAGAGGCTACACCTTC.

The chain carries TRBV15 and TRBJ2-5; weak D call: TRBD1 (5 bases). V was cut by 11 bases and J by 5 bases, with 21 bases left in between. Germline values: CDR1 LNHNV, CDR2 YYDKDF (reference sequence). The CDR3 sequence is 14 residues long. This CDR3 reads CAASDSSLRETQYF. For the CDR3, the DNA is TGTGCCGCGAGCGACAGCTCCCTAAGGGAGACCCAGTACTTC.

This sequence joins TRBV7-2 and TRBJ1-4, with D possibly being TRBD1 (5 bases). CDR1 is SGHTA, CDR2 FQGNSA, per germline. The CDR3 covers 14 residues. Trimming removed 0 bases from V and 8 bases from J, with 10 bases in between. DNA of the CDR3: TGTGCCAGCAGCTTAGCAGGCCAGGGCGAAAAACTGTTTTTT. It is translated as CASSLAGQGEKLFF.

This chain links TRBV28 with TRBJ2-4; D gene unclear. The CDR3 totals 12 residues. V was shortened by 2 bases and J by 6 bases, with 5 bases between the two germline ends. Germline values: CDR1 MDHEN, CDR2 SYDVKM. For the CDR3, the DNA is TGTGCCAGCAGTTTAGTCCGAAACATTCAGTACTTC. Translation: CASSLVRNIQYF.

This chain connects TRBV5-1 to TRBJ2-7; 10 positions agree with TRBD2. V lost 0 bases and J lost 6; bases outside the gene matches: 15. The CDR3 totals 18 residues. CDR1 is SGHRS, CDR2 YFSETQ, per germline. CDR3 protein: CASSLASRTSGAPREQYF. In DNA form, the CDR3 reads TGCGCCAGCAGCTTGGCCAGCAGGACTAGCGGAGCCCCCCGCGAGCAGTACTTC.

This clone was observed at least ten times. J is TRBJ1-2 and V is TRBV7-3; TRBD1 might be the D (6 bases). The germline V gene encodes CDR1 SGHTA and CDR2 FQGTGA. The CDR3 has 15 residues. V was cut by 1 base and J by 2 bases, with 11 bases left in between. CDR3 region: CASSLSSTGNYGYTF. The CDR3, as DNA: TGTGCCAGCAGCTTAAGCAGCACAGGGAACTATGGCTACACCTTC.

V usage is TRBV7-2 and J usage is TRBJ2-1; no definite D call. V lost 3 bases and J 10 bases, leaving 7 bases between the germline ends. Germline loops: CDR1 SGHTA, CDR2 FQGNSA. This CDR3 has 11 amino acids. CDR3 sequence reads: CASSLTEEQFF. The CDR3 nucleotides read TGTGCCAGCAGCTTGACGGAGGAGCAGTTCTTC.